This TCR beta chain was obtained from a study of radiotherapy plus CTLA-4 blockade in lung cancer. Focal radiation plus CTLA-4 blockade with ipilimumab was administered to patients who had chemo-refractory metastatic non-small-cell lung cancer. Libraries were prepared by immunoSEQ multiplex PCR; TCRdb keeps only in-frame clonotypes and omits some of them. The sample lists 70,000 to 95,000 clones; under 85% were seen once. Concerning this clone itself: Antigen: not known.

Whole-study findings and limits: Tumor-origin TCR clones grew in blood after radiotherapy plus ipilimumab.

The sample consisted of peripheral blood, taken from a patient treated with radiotherapy plus ipilimumab. The receptor comes from a human donor with non-small cell lung cancer that progressed on radiotherapy plus ipilimumab.

The CDR3 DNA reads TGTGCCAGCAGTTTATACGGGGGCAATGAGCAGTTCTTC. It yields the protein CASSLYGGNEQFF. The gene calls are TRBV28 and TRBJ2-1; the D gene is possibly TRBD2 (6 bases). Trimming removed 1 base from V and 6 bases from J, with 7 bases in between. This CDR3 comprises 13 residues. Looked up from germline, CDR1 is MDHEN and CDR2 is SYDVKM.